Presented here are 7 T cell receptor beta chains from one specimen sequenced in a study of PD-1 blockade in classical Hodgkin lymphoma. The time point: cycle 4 day 1 (C4D1), after more than 5 weeks of nivolumab. In every patient, relapse followed autologous stem cell transplantation, while exposure to brentuximab vedotin differed. The assay was immunoSEQ multiplex PCR, and TCRdb's table has in-frame clones only and misses some. The repertoire holds around 53,000 clones, around 76% seen once, with less than 15% in the top ten. This sample comprised peripheral blood mononuclear cells (PBMCs), obtained before the fourth cycle of nivolumab. These receptors came from a human donor with classical Hodgkin lymphoma.

The chain combines TRBV7-2 with TRBJ2-7, with 12 bases that match TRBD2. The V gene's germline CDR1 is SGHTA and CDR2 FQGNSA. V lost 0 bases and J lost 4; bases outside the gene matches: 7. The CDR3 covers 17 residues. The CDR3 loop is CASSLALSLAGGYEQYF. As DNA, the CDR3 is TGTGCCAGCAGCTTAGCCCTTTCCCTAGCGGGAGGGTACGAGCAGTACTTC.

The chain is built from TRBV19 and TRBJ2-1; 8 bases are shared with TRBD2. With V trimmed by 1 base and J by 12 bases, 11 bases remained unmatched. Germline CDR1 and CDR2: LNHDA and SQIVND (reference sequence). This CDR3 is 15 amino acids long. As DNA, the CDR3 is TGTGCCAGTAGTATAGCGGCTAGCGGGCGGGTAGGGCAGTTCTTC. Its translation: CASSIAASGRVGQFF.

V is TRBV18 and J is TRBJ2-3, with 7 bases identical to TRBD2. The J segment lost 4 bases and the V segment lost 2 bases, leaving 6 bases of the junction unmatched. From germline, CDR1 is KGHSH and CDR2 LQKENI. This CDR3 region has 15 residues. The CDR3 sequence: CASSPVGGLPDTQYF. In DNA, the CDR3 is TGTGCCAGCTCACCAGTGGGAGGGCTGCCAGATACGCAGTATTTT. Variable domain in full (rest from reference TRBV18 and TRBJ2-3): NAGVMQNPRHLVRRRGQEARLRCSPMKGHSHVYWYRQLPEEGLKFMVYLQKENIIDESGMPKERFSAEFPKEGPSILRIQQVVRGDSAAYFCASSPVGGLPDTQYFGPGTRLTVL.

V is TRBV5-8 and J is TRBJ2-1; TRBD2 matches 15 bases. The CDR3 covers 18 residues. Germline trimming cut 3 bases from V and 5 bases from J; bases unmatched to any gene: 9. CDR1 SGHTS and CDR2 YDEGEE come from the germline V gene. Written as DNA, the CDR3 is TGTGCCAGCAGCTCTTGGTCCGGGACTAGCGGGAGGAACAATGAGCAGTTCTTC. Translating gives CASSSWSGTSGRNNEQFF.

The gene calls are TRBV5-1 and TRBJ1-2, with 8 bases fitting TRBD1. The J segment lost 5 bases and the V segment lost 4 bases, leaving 7 bases of the junction unmatched. The CDR3 totals 14 residues. Germline lookup yields CDR1 SGHRS and CDR2 YFSETQ. The CDR3: CASSTMTGEYGYTF. The CDR3 nucleotides read TGCGCCAGCAGCACAATGACAGGGGAGTATGGCTACACCTTC.

The rearrangement joins TRBV27 to TRBJ2-7; 10 bases are a match to TRBD2. This CDR3 has 16 residues. Germline V gene data show CDR1 as MNHEY and CDR2 as SMNVEV (reference sequence). V gave up 4 bases and J gave up 6 bases; unmatched junction bases: 12. In nucleotides, the CDR3 is TGTGCCAGCAGTTCCTCGCTAGCGGGAGCGATAGTCGAGCAGTACTTC. Translating gives CASSSSLAGAIVEQYF.

The chain joins TRBV28 to TRBJ1-3; no definite D call. V gave up 2 bases and J gave up 7 bases, with 15 bases separating them. The germline gives CDR1 MDHEN, CDR2 SYDVKM. This CDR3 is 15 amino acids long. In nucleotides, the CDR3 is TGTGCCAGCAGTTTAGTGGGCCCGGGAAGTAACACCATATATTTT. This sequence encodes CASSLVGPGSNTIYF.